This TCR beta chain was sequenced in a study of cytomegalovirus exposure and HLA in healthy donors. Germline V CDR1 and CDR2: LNHDA, SQIVND (reference sequence). This CDR3 has 15 residues. V was cut by 2 bases and J by 1 base, with 10 bases left in between. Notes on the study in general: There were a few CMV-associated chains whose specificity for CMV antigens was confirmed in vitro. In a later analysis, common viral pathogens appeared linked to several of the most significant clusters. TRBV6-2, TRBV6-3 and some other V segments were unresolvable in 87-base-pair reads.

Amplification used 60 Vbeta primers and 13 Jbeta primers. Generated by immunoSEQ multiplex PCR, the TCRdb table keeps only in-frame clones and is missing some. The table shows some 190,000 clones, with roughly 80% occurring only once. As to this clone: The antigen remains undetermined.

The sample consisted of PBMCs. The V and J genes are TRBV19 and TRBJ2-3; D might be TRBD2 (7 bases). This TCR was sampled from a man in his forties in good health and CMV-seronegative. The CDR3 DNA follows: TGTGCCAGTAGTATATCGCGGGGGCGCACAGATACGCAGTATTTT. As protein: CASSISRGRTDTQYF.